The next 31 T cell receptor beta chains were all read from a single sample in a study of T cells in Graves' hyperthyroidism and ophthalmopathy. RNA transcripts provided the source from which TCR beta CDR3 regions were amplified. TCR CDR3 regions were first amplified by RT-PCR with HTBI primers. From the multiplex PCR reads, TCRdb called clonotypes with MiXCR, one entry per CDR3 protein. The sample lists approximately 570,000 distinct CDR3 sequences; about 20% were seen once. The sample was blood. Receptors were obtained from a man aged 40-49 years with Graves' ophthalmopathy.

This clonotype showed up many times. The chain uses TRBV12-3 or TRBV12-4 and TRBJ2-7, with 8 bases that match TRBD1. The CDR3 contains 15 residues. The trim removed 5 bases at V and 7 bases at J, leaving 13 bases unmatched. The CDR3 sequence is CASSISGTGTEEQYF. In DNA form, the CDR3 reads TGTGCCAGCAGTATCTCCGGGACAGGTACCGAAGAGCAGTACTTC.

The genes are TRBV28 and TRBJ1-5; D is perhaps TRBD1 (5 bases). V lost 2 bases, J lost 5 bases, and 13 bases lay in between. The CDR3 is 15 residues long. Germline V lookup: CDR1 MDHEN, CDR2 SYDVKM. The CDR3 here is CASSLKGRRDQPQHF. The CDR3 DNA reads TGTGCCAGCAGTTTAAAGGGGCGCAGGGATCAGCCCCAGCATTTT.

This clonotype was observed a handful of times. This rearrangement joins TRBV6-2 or TRBV6-3 to TRBJ2-5, with a weak D call TRBD2 (6 bases). This CDR3 is 14 amino acids long. Germline V gene lookup returns CDR1 MNHEY and CDR2 SVGEGT. V lost 8 bases and J lost 1, with 14 bases in between. The CDR3 DNA follows: TGTGCCAGCCGGACGGGCGGGGCCCAAGAGACCCAGTACTTC. Protein: CASRTGGAQETQYF.

In this sample, this clonotype turned up many times. This chain joins TRBV7-3 and TRBJ2-3; D call uncertain. The CDR3 is made up of 14 amino acids. Looked up from germline, CDR1 is SGHTA and CDR2 is FQGTGA. V gave up 2 bases and J gave up 2 bases, with 8 bases separating them. CDR3 sequence (DNA): TGTGCCAGCAGCTTATGGGGTCCCACAGATACGCAGTATTTT. Its protein product is CASSLWGPTDTQYF.

This clonotype was recorded a few times. The chain links TRBV3-1 to TRBJ2-5; D is unresolved. This CDR3 has 14 residues. Per the germline V gene, CDR1 is LGHDT and CDR2 is YNNKEL (reference sequence). V dropped 1 base and J dropped 7 bases, with 13 bases sitting between them. The CDR3, as DNA: TGTGCCAGCAGCCAAGGGACGGCCTTTGGGACCCAGTACTTC. This encodes CASSQGTAFGTQYF.

This clonotype was detected ten times or more. V gene TRBV3-1 combines with J gene TRBJ2-3; D unresolved. This CDR3 contains 14 residues. The V and J ends lost 4 bases and 4 bases respectively, with 12 bases between them. Per the germline V gene, CDR1 is LGHDT and CDR2 is YNNKEL (reference sequence). The CDR3 region is CASSLRSGSDTQYF. The CDR3 coding sequence is TGTGCCAGCAGCCTTCGCTCTGGCTCAGATACGCAGTATTTT.

V usage is TRBV5-4 and J usage is TRBJ1-1; possibly TRBD1 for D (6 bases). Germline CDR1 and CDR2: SGHNT and YYREEE (reference sequence). The CDR3 totals 17 residues. With 5 bases removed from V and 6 bases from J, the gap between germline ends came to 26 bases. The DNA for the CDR3 is TGTGCCAGCAGTTCCGCTTTGCCCGGACAGAGAAACGCTGAAGCTTTCTTT. Translated: CASSSALPGQRNAEAFF.

In its sample, this clonotype was seen many times. This sequence joins TRBV20-1 and TRBJ2-3, with 9 nucleotides matching TRBD1. Germline V gene lookup returns CDR1 DFQATT and CDR2 SNEGSKA (reference sequence). The V gene end was trimmed by 5 bases and the J gene end by 3 bases; junction bases not matched to a gene: 6. CDR3 length equals 14 residues. The CDR3 DNA reads as TGCAGTGCTCCAAGACAGGGGGTTACAGATACGCAGTATTTT. Protein sequence: CSAPRQGVTDTQYF.

As for this clonotype: This sequence may be a read error, since a much larger clone differs from it by one base. The chain has TRBV12-3 or TRBV12-4 and TRBJ2-1; 9 bases agree with TRBD1. This CDR3 spans 14 amino acids. Germline trimming cut 4 bases from V and 7 bases from J; bases unmatched to any gene: 5. The DNA of the CDR3 is TGTGCCAGCAGTTCTCGACAGGGGGTAAATGAGCAGTTCTTC. Translating gives CASSSRQGVNEQFF.

The rearrangement joins TRBV7-9 to TRBJ2-3; 9 bases fit TRBD2. The CDR3 totals 13 residues. V was clipped by 8 bases and J by 4 bases; unmatched bases: 4. CDR1 SEHNR and CDR2 FQNEAQ come from the germline V gene (reference sequence). As DNA, the CDR3 is TGTGCCAGCCGCGGGGGGGCGGCAGATACGCAGTATTTT. Translation: CASRGGAADTQYF.

This chain joins TRBV4-3 and TRBJ1-1; D gene ambiguous. Germline CDR1 reads LGHNA; CDR2 reads YSLEER. V was cut by 0 bases and J by 0 bases, with 11 bases left in between. The CDR3 contains 16 residues. This CDR3 is CASSQDPNGVNTEAFF. The DNA for the CDR3 is TGCGCCAGCAGCCAAGATCCTAACGGGGTGAACACTGAAGCTTTCTTT.

The chain joins TRBV29-1 to TRBJ1-1, with D possibly matching TRBD1 (6 bases). The CDR3 loop spans 15 amino acids. Trimming removed 3 bases from V and 3 bases from J, with 17 bases in between. The germline CDR1 and CDR2 sequences are SQVTM and ANQGSEA. The CDR3 region has the DNA TGCAGCGTTGACAGGGGAAGGTTTGTGCACACTGAAGCTTTCTTT. This codes for CSVDRGRFVHTEAFF.

This clonotype was detected a few times. The chain has TRBV9 and TRBJ1-1; D gene ambiguous. The V gene's germline CDR1 is SGDLS and CDR2 YYNGEE. V was trimmed by 0 bases and J by 0 bases, leaving 9 bases between them. This CDR3 is built from 15 residues. The CDR3 protein is CASSVGATMNTEAFF. The CDR3 DNA follows: TGTGCCAGCAGCGTAGGAGCGACCATGAACACTGAAGCTTTCTTT.

In its sample, this clonotype was seen once. CDR3: CASSAVDEQFF. The CDR3 DNA follows: TGTGCCAGCAGCGCGGTTGATGAGCAGTTCTTC. The chain is built from TRBV7-2 and TRBJ2-1; no clear D. The CDR3 runs 11 residues. V was clipped by 5 bases and J by 8 bases, with 7 bases between them. Per the germline V gene, CDR1 is SGHTA and CDR2 is FQGNSA.

The CDR3 DNA reads TGTGCCAGTAGTATCGGCAGGACGAATGCCCAGCCCCAGCATTTT. It encodes CASSIGRTNAQPQHF. The chain links TRBV19 to TRBJ1-5; D call uncertain. The germline V gene encodes CDR1 LNHDA and CDR2 SQIVND (reference sequence). V shed 3 bases and J shed 7 bases, with 16 bases lying between them. This CDR3 comprises 15 residues.

This clonotype was recorded many times. This rearrangement joins TRBV12-3 or TRBV12-4 to TRBJ1-2; 9 nucleotides align to TRBD1. The CDR3 is made up of 13 amino acids. V lost 2 bases to trimming and J lost 8 bases; unmatched junction nucleotides: 3. Here the CDR3 DNA reads TGTGCCAGCAGTTTAACAGGGGGCGTGGGCTACACCTTC. It translates to CASSLTGGVGYTF.

There are a few counts of this clonotype. The rearrangement joins TRBV18 to TRBJ1-2; no firm D call. Germline CDR1 and CDR2: KGHSH and LQKENI. The CDR3 has 12 residues. V lost 3 bases and J lost 13, with 15 bases in between. CDR3 sequence: CASSPGRQSFTF. The CDR3 coding sequence is TGTGCCAGCTCACCTGGGCGGCAGTCCTTCACCTTC. Full variable domain (missing parts from reference TRBV18 and TRBJ1-2): NAGVMQNPRHLVRRRGQEARLRCSPMKGHSHVYWYRQLPEEGLKFMVYLQKENIIDESGMPKERFSAEFPKEGPSILRIQQVVRGDSAAYFCASSPGRQSFTFGSGTRLTVV.

The J gene is TRBJ1-5, the V gene TRBV11-2; 10 nucleotides line up with TRBD1. Germline CDR1 reads SGHAT; CDR2 reads FQNNGV. The CDR3 has 14 amino acids. V lost 5 bases and J lost 9; bases outside the gene matches: 7. The CDR3 bases are TGTGCCAGCAGCCTGGGACAGGGGCCACGGCCCCAGCATTTT. Its translation: CASSLGQGPRPQHF. Together with reference TRBV11-2 and TRBJ1-5, the CDR3 gives the full variable domain: EAGVAQSPRYKIIEKRQSVAFWCNPISGHATLYWYQQILGQGPKLLIQFQNNGVVDDSQLPKDRFSAERLKGVDSTLKIQPAKLEDSAVYLCASSLGQGPRPQHFGDGTRLSIL.

This clonotype was observed a few times. The V call is TRBV7-9, the J call TRBJ1-2; a weak D match, TRBD1 (6 bases). The V and J ends lost 6 bases and 4 bases respectively, with 9 bases between them. CDR1 is SEHNR, CDR2 FQNEAQ, per germline (reference sequence). The CDR3 totals 12 residues. DNA for the CDR3: TGTGCCAGCAGGGAGGACAGCTATGGCTACACCTTC. Protein product: CASREDSYGYTF.

This chain joins TRBV15 and TRBJ1-1; D is uncertain. V gave up 6 bases and J gave up 1 base, with 9 bases separating them. CDR3 size: 13 residues. Germline V gene lookup returns CDR1 LNHNV and CDR2 YYDKDF (reference sequence). CDR3 protein: CATRKTGNTEAFF. CDR3 bases: TGTGCCACCAGAAAGACTGGGAACACTGAAGCTTTCTTT.

The chain employs TRBV5-1 and TRBJ2-5, with D perhaps TRBD1 or TRBD2 (5 bases each). The CDR3 loop spans 14 amino acids. The germline V gene encodes CDR1 SGHRS and CDR2 YFSETQ. Trimming pared 4 bases from V and 3 bases from J, leaving 13 bases between. CDR3 amino acids: CASSPGSIKETQYF. CDR3 sequence (DNA): TGCGCCAGCAGCCCAGGGAGTATCAAAGAGACCCAGTACTTC.

The chain combines TRBV18 with TRBJ1-1; D is uncertain. Looked up from germline, CDR1 is KGHSH and CDR2 is LQKENI. The CDR3 has 13 residues. V lost 6 bases and J 11 bases, leaving 19 bases between the germline ends. The CDR3 here is CASSLGSNPRAFF. In nucleotides, the CDR3 is TGTGCCAGCTCCTTGGGGTCCAACCCGAGGGCTTTCTTT.

This clonotype has ten or more counts. The chain carries TRBV7-2 and TRBJ2-1; the D gene is possibly TRBD2 (5 bases). The CDR3 is made up of 13 amino acids. Trimming shortened V by 5 bases and J by 9 bases, and 14 bases separated the two germline ends. Looked up from germline, CDR1 is SGHTA and CDR2 is FQGNSA. CDR3 sequence: CASSPWRALEQFF. The CDR3, as DNA: TGTGCCAGCAGCCCGTGGCGGGCTCTTGAGCAGTTCTTC.

The chain uses TRBV14 and TRBJ1-2; D is possibly TRBD1 (5 bases). Per the germline V gene, CDR1 is SGHDN and CDR2 is FVKESK. Trimming left V 3 bases short and J 8 bases short, with 19 bases between. CDR3 size: 15 residues. CDR3 sequence (DNA): TGTGCCAGCAGCCAGACCGGGACGCCCAGCGGGGGCTACACCTTC. Translated, it gives CASSQTGTPSGGYTF. Variable domain in full (rest from reference TRBV14 and TRBJ1-2): EAGVTQFPSHSVIEKGQTVTLRCDPISGHDNLYWYRRVMGKEIKFLLHFVKESKQDESGMPNNRFLAERTGGTYSTLKVQPAELEDSGVYFCASSQTGTPSGGYTFGSGTRLTVV.

There are many counts of this clonotype. V usage is TRBV11-2 and J usage is TRBJ2-2, with a possible D match to TRBD2 (5 bases). Germline V gene lookup returns CDR1 SGHAT and CDR2 FQNNGV. This CDR3 contains 14 residues. The V and J ends lost 5 bases and 8 bases respectively, with 15 bases between them. The CDR3: CASSRLCGSGELFF. The CDR3 coding sequence is TGTGCCAGCAGCCGGCTTTGCGGGTCTGGGGAGCTGTTTTTT.

This clonotype has ten or more counts. V is TRBV5-1 and J is TRBJ1-6; maybe TRBD1 (5 bases). In germline, CDR1 is SGHRS, CDR2 YFSETQ. The CDR3 spans 16 residues. Deletions cut 3 bases from V and 7 bases from J, with 17 bases between. CDR3 amino acids: CASSSVGRGKNSPLHF. The CDR3 nucleotides read TGCGCCAGCAGCTCTGTGGGACGGGGAAAGAATTCACCCCTCCACTTT.

This clonotype was counted at least ten times. This rearrangement joins TRBV20-1 to TRBJ2-7, with 7 bases that match TRBD2. V lost 5 bases and J lost 5; bases outside the gene matches: 12. The CDR3 runs to 14 residues. CDR1 and CDR2 (germline): DFQATT, SNEGSKA (reference sequence). The CDR3 loop reads CSAGTGLSSDEQYF. The CDR3 DNA reads as TGCAGTGCTGGTACGGGACTATCTTCTGACGAGCAGTACTTC.

This clonotype was seen ten or more times. J is TRBJ1-5 and V is TRBV12-3 or TRBV12-4, with D possibly matching TRBD1 (5 bases). With 4 bases removed from V and 6 bases from J, the gap between germline ends came to 10 bases. The CDR3 spans 13 residues. The CDR3 loop is CASSWGGGQPQHF. The CDR3, as DNA: TGTGCCAGCAGTTGGGGGGGAGGTCAGCCCCAGCATTTT.

This chain joins TRBV27 and TRBJ2-6; no clear D. V lost 3 bases and J 4 bases, leaving 10 bases between the germline ends. The CDR3 spans 15 residues. Germline-derived CDR1 and CDR2 are MNHEY and SMNVEV (reference sequence). CDR3 loop: CASSFYTQGANVLTF. CDR3 sequence (DNA): TGTGCCAGCAGTTTTTACACCCAGGGGGCCAACGTCCTGACTTTC. Full variable domain (outside the CDR3, taken from reference TRBV27 and TRBJ2-6): EAQVTQNPRYLITVTGKKLTVTCSQNMNHEYMSWYRQDPGLGLRQIYYSMNVEVTDKGDVPEGYKVSRKEKRNFPLILESPSPNQTSLYFCASSFYTQGANVLTFGAGSRLTVL.

In this sample, this clonotype turned up a few times. The rearrangement links TRBV7-3 to TRBJ2-7, with TRBD1 identical over 7 bases. The CDR3 sequence is 15 residues long. Trimming at V came to 1 base and at J to 3 bases, leaving 6 bases not matched to a gene. CDR1 is SGHTA, CDR2 FQGTGA, per germline. The CDR3 spells CASSLNPGQIYEQYF. DNA of the CDR3: TGTGCCAGCAGCTTAAATCCGGGACAGATCTACGAGCAGTACTTC.

This clonotype was counted a single time. The V call is TRBV20-1, the J call TRBJ2-1; TRBD2 matches 8 bases. V shed 4 bases, J shed 4 bases, and the junction held 9 bases outside the gene matches. CDR1 and CDR2 (germline): DFQATT, SNEGSKA (reference sequence). The CDR3 loop spans 15 amino acids. DNA for the CDR3: TGCAGTGCTACCTTAGCGGGATTGGTTTACAATGAGCAGTTCTTC. Translated: CSATLAGLVYNEQFF.